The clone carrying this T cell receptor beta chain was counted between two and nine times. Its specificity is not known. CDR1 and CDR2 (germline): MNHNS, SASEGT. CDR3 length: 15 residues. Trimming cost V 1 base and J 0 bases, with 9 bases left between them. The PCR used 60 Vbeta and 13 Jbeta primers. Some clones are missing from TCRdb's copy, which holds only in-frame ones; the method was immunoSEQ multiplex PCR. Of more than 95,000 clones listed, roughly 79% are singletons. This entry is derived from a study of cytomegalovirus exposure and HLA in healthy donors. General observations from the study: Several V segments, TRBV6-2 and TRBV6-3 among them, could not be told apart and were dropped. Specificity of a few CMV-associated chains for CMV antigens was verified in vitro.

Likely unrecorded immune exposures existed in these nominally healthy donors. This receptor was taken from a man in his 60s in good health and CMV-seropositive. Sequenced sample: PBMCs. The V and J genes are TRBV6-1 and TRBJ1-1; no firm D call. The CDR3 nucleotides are TGTGCCAGCAGTGAAGATTCTACAGTGAACACTGAAGCTTTCTTT. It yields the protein CASSEDSTVNTEAFF.